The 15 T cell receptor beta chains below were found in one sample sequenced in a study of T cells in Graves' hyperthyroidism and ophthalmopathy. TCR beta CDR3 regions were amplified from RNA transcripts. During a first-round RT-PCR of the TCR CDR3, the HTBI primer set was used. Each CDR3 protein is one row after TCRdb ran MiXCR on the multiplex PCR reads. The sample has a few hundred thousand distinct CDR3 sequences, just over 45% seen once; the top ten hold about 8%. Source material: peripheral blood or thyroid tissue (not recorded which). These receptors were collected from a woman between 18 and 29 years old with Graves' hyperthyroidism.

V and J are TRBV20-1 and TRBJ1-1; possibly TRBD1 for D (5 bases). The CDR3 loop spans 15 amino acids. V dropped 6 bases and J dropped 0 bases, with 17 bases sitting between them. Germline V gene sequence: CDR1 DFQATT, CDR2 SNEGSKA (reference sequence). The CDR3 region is CSASREGLMNTEAFF. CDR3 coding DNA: TGCAGTGCCAGCAGGGAGGGCCTCATGAACACTGAAGCTTTCTTT.

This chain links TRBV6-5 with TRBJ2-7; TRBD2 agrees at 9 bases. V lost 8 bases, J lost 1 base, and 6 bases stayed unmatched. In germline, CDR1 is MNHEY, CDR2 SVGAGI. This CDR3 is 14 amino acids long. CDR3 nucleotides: TGTGCCAGCGTTGAGACTAGCGGTTCCTACGAGCAGTACTTC. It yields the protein CASVETSGSYEQYF.

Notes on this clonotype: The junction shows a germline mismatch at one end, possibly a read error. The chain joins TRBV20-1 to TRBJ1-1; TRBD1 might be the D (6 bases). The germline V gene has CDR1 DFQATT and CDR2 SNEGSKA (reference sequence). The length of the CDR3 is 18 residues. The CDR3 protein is CASSKRSQRVGGIPEAFF. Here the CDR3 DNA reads TGTGCCAGTAGTAAACGCAGCCAAAGGGTAGGGGGAATCCCTGAAGCTTTCTTT.

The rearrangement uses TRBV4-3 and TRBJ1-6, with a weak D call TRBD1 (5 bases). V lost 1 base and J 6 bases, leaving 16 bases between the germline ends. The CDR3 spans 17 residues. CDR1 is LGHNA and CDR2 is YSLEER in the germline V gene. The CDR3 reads CASSQGLRGRGNSPLHF. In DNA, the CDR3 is TGCGCCAGCAGCCAAGGATTGAGGGGTAGGGGTAATTCACCCCTCCACTTT.

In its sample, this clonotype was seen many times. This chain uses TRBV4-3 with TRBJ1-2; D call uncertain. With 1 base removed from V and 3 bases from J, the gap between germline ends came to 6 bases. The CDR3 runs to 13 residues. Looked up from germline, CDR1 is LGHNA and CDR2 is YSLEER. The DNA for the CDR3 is TGCGCCAGCAGCCAAGGTACAGACTATGGCTACACCTTC. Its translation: CASSQGTDYGYTF.

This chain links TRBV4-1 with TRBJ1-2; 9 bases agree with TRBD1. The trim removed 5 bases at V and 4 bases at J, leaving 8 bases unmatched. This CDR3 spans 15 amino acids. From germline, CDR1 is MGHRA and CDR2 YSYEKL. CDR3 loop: CASSASGTGPYGYTF. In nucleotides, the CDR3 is TGCGCCAGCAGCGCCTCCGGGACAGGGCCCTATGGCTACACCTTC.

The CDR3 DNA reads as TGTGCCAGCCGAGAGTCAGGGGCCAACGTCCTGACTTTC. The encoded protein is CASRESGANVLTF. The chain combines TRBV7-2 with TRBJ2-6; D uncertain. V was cut by 8 bases and J by 4 bases, with 9 bases left in between. This CDR3 comprises 13 residues. The germline V gene encodes CDR1 SGHTA and CDR2 FQGNSA. Supplemented by reference TRBV7-2 and TRBJ2-6, the full variable domain reads GAGVSQSPSNKVTEKGKDVELRCDPISGHTALYWYRQSLGQGLEFLIYFQGNSAPDKSGLPSDRFSAERTGGSVSTLTIQRTQQEDSAVYLCASRESGANVLTFGAGSRLTVL.

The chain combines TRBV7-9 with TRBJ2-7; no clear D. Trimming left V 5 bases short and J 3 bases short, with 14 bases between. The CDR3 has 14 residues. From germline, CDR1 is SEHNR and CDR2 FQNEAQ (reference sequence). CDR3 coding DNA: TGTGCCAGCAGCGATGGCCCACCCCTCTACGAGCAGTACTTC. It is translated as CASSDGPPLYEQYF.

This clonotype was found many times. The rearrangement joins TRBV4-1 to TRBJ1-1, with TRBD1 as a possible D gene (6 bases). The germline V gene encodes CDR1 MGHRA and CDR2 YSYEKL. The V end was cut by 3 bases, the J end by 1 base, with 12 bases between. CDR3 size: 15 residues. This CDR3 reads CASSQEGHRNTEAFF. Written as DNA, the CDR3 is TGCGCCAGCAGCCAGGAGGGACATAGGAACACTGAAGCTTTCTTT.

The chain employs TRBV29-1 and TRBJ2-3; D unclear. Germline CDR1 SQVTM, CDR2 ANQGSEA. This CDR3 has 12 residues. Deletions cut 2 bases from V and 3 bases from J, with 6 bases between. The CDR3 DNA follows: TGCAGCGTTGAACCGGAGACAGATACGCAGTATTTT. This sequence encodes CSVEPETDTQYF.

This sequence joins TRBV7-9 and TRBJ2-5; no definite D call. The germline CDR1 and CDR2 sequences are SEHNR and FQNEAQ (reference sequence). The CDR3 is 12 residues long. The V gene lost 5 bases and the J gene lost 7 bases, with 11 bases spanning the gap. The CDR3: CASSPRWGTQYF. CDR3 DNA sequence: TGTGCCAGCAGCCCTCGATGGGGGACCCAGTACTTC.

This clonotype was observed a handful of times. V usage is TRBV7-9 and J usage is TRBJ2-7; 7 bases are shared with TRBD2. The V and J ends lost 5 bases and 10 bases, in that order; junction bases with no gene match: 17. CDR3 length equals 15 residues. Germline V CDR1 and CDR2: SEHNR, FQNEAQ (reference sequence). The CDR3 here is CASSQGEAGEEAQYF. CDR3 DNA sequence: TGTGCCAGCAGCCAAGGGGAGGCGGGAGAGGAGGCCCAGTACTTC.

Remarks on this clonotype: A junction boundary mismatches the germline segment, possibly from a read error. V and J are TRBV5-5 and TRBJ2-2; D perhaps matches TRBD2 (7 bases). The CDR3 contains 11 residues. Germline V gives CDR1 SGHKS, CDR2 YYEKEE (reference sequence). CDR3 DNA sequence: TGTGCCAGCAGCTCACCACGGGGGGCTGTTTTT. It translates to CASSSPRGAVF.

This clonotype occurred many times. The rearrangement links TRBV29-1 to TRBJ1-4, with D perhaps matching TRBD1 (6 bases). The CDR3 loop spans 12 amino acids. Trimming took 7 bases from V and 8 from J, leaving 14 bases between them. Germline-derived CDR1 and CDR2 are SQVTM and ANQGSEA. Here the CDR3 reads CSGSGVGEKLFF. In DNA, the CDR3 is TGCAGCGGATCAGGGGTAGGCGAAAAACTGTTTTTT. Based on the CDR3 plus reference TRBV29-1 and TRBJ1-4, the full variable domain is SAVISQKPSRDICQRGTSLTIQCQVDSQVTMMFWYRQQPGQSLTLIATANQGSEATYESGFVIDKFPISRPNLTFSTLTVSNMSPEDSSIYLCSGSGVGEKLFFGSGTQLSVL.

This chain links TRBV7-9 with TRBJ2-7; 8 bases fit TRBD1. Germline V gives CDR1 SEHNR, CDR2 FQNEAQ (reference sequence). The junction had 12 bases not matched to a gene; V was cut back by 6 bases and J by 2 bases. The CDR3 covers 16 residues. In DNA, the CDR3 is TGTGCCAGCAGTGCCTTCTGGACAGGGAATCCCTACGAGCAGTACTTC. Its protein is CASSAFWTGNPYEQYF. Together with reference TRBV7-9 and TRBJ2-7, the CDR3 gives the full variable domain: DTGVSQNPRHKITKRGQNVTFRCDPISEHNRLYWYRQTLGQGPEFLTYFQNEAQLEKSRLLSDRFSAERPKGSFSTLEIQRTEQGDSAMYLCASSAFWTGNPYEQYFGPGTRLTVT.